Shown below are 26 T cell receptor beta chains from a single sample sequenced in a study of T cells after yellow fever vaccination. From the 5' RACE reads, TCRdb called clonotypes with MiXCR, one entry per CDR3 protein. The repertoire holds 400,000 to 450,000 distinct CDR3 sequences, with approximately 18% as singletons. The sample in question was PBMCs, obtained before the yellow fever booster vaccination. These receptors were taken from a man between 18 and 35 years old who received the YFV17D yellow fever vaccine.

This clonotype was seen only a few times. CDR3 region: CASSPDRDRAHSYEQYV. In DNA, the CDR3 is TGTGCCAGCTCACCGGACCGGGACAGGGCCCACTCCTACGAGCAGTACGTC. The chain is built from TRBV18 and TRBJ2-7; TRBD1 aligns across 9 bases. Germline-derived CDR1 and CDR2 are KGHSH and LQKENI. Losses at the gene ends were 3 bases for V and 0 bases for J; bases not matched to a gene: 9. The CDR3 loop spans 17 amino acids.

This clonotype occurred a few times. V and J are TRBV7-3 and TRBJ2-5, with 7 bases fitting TRBD1. With V trimmed by 5 bases and J by 3 bases, 6 bases remained unmatched. Germline assignment: CDR1 SGHTA and CDR2 FQGTGA. The length of the CDR3 is 14 residues. In nucleotides, the CDR3 is TGTGCCAGCAGCCCCGGGACAGAAGAAGAGACCCAGTACTTC. It yields the protein CASSPGTEEETQYF.

The gene calls are TRBV27 and TRBJ1-2, with D possibly matching TRBD1 (6 bases). V gave up 5 bases and J gave up 8 bases, with 15 bases separating them. The germline V gene has CDR1 MNHEY and CDR2 SMNVEV (reference sequence). The CDR3 spans 13 residues. DNA for the CDR3: TGTGCCAGCAGTAGGGGGGACGCGTCCGGCTACACCTTC. This sequence encodes CASSRGDASGYTF.

The chain employs TRBV9 and TRBJ2-2, with 10 bases matching TRBD1. This CDR3 spans 18 amino acids. CDR1 is SGDLS, CDR2 YYNGEE, per germline. The V segment lost 0 bases and the J segment 2 bases; nucleotides outside the gene matches: 7. The CDR3 bases are TGTGCCAGCAGCGTAGAATTTGGGACAGGGGCAAACACCGGGGAGCTGTTTTTT. Its protein is CASSVEFGTGANTGELFF.

This chain connects TRBV7-9 to TRBJ1-5; D remains unclear. The germline V gene encodes CDR1 SEHNR and CDR2 FQNEAQ (reference sequence). V shed 5 bases and J shed 0 bases, with 8 bases lying between them. The CDR3 is made up of 14 amino acids. The CDR3 loop reads CASSPADSNQPQHF. In nucleotides, the CDR3 is TGTGCCAGCAGCCCTGCGGATAGCAATCAGCCCCAGCATTTT.

This rearrangement joins TRBV20-1 to TRBJ2-1; unclear D gene. The CDR3 sequence is 13 residues long. The V gene's germline CDR1 is DFQATT and CDR2 SNEGSKA (reference sequence). Trimming removed 6 bases from V and 3 bases from J, with 12 bases in between. CDR3 sequence: CSATLLYYNEQFF. The CDR3 DNA reads TGCAGTGCAACCCTTCTATACTACAATGAGCAGTTCTTC.

The chain has TRBV12-3 or TRBV12-4 and TRBJ1-2; no definite D call. Trimming removed 5 bases from V and 4 bases from J, with 11 bases in between. The CDR3 extends over 13 amino acids. This chain's CDR3 is CASSQGPGYGYTF. CDR3 DNA: TGTGCCAGCAGTCAAGGACCCGGCTATGGCTACACCTTC.

Only a few counts were recorded for this clonotype. The chain uses TRBV6-5 and TRBJ1-1, with D unresolved. Per the germline V gene, CDR1 is MNHEY and CDR2 is SVGAGI. This CDR3 spans 13 amino acids. Trimming took off 6 bases at V and 0 bases at J, with 8 bases between the two ends. This CDR3 is CASRTTMNTEAFF. CDR3 nucleotide sequence: TGTGCCAGCAGAACTACCATGAACACTGAAGCTTTCTTT.

This clonotype was found once. V and J are TRBV12-3 or TRBV12-4 and TRBJ2-1; 14 bases agree with TRBD2. This CDR3 contains 20 residues. Trimming removed 3 bases from V and 8 bases from J; junction bases left unmatched: 18. CDR3 DNA sequence: TGTGCCAGCAGTTTGTCGGGACTAGCGGGGGAAGTGGGACGTAGGGATGAGCAGTTCTTC. Its translation: CASSLSGLAGEVGRRDEQFF.

The CDR3 DNA sequence: TGTGCCAGCAGGGGGGTGACAGGGTCCGAGACAGATACGCAGTATTTT. This codes for CASRGVTGSETDTQYF. V usage is TRBV27 and J usage is TRBJ2-3; 7 positions agree with TRBD1. This CDR3 spans 16 amino acids. J lost 3 bases, V lost 6 bases, and 12 bases had no gene match. From germline, CDR1 is MNHEY and CDR2 SMNVEV (reference sequence).

This chain joins TRBV4-2 and TRBJ2-4; D gene uncertain. V lost 0 bases to trimming and J lost 8 bases, with 11 bases between them. Looked up from germline, CDR1 is LGHNA and CDR2 is YNFKEQ. This CDR3 is built from 14 residues. CDR3 in amino acids: CASSQEKVTYIQYF. The DNA for the CDR3 is TGTGCCAGCAGCCAAGAAAAGGTGACGTACATTCAGTACTTC.

The sample holds a few counts of this clonotype. The chain recombines TRBV6-5 with TRBJ2-2, with TRBD2 matching over 8 bases. The CDR3 has 16 residues. The ends lost 6 bases at V and 2 bases at J; junction bases unmatched: 8. Germline-derived CDR1 and CDR2 are MNHEY and SVGAGI. The CDR3 loop reads CASSPGAGANTGELFF. CDR3 DNA sequence: TGTGCCAGCAGCCCCGGAGCGGGGGCCAACACCGGGGAGCTGTTTTTT.

This sequence joins TRBV9 and TRBJ1-3, with 8 bases that match TRBD1. The length of the CDR3 is 17 residues. J lost 0 bases, V lost 4 bases, and 9 bases had no gene match. Germline CDR1 and CDR2: SGDLS and YYNGEE. CDR3 nucleotides: TGTGCCAGCAGCCCCCGGGACAGGACTAACTCTGGAAACACCATATATTTT. Its protein is CASSPRDRTNSGNTIYF.

The CDR3 here is CASSATGGYEQYF. The CDR3 DNA follows: TGTGCCAGCTCAGCGACAGGGGGCTACGAGCAGTACTTC. V usage is TRBV18 and J usage is TRBJ2-7, with 9 nucleotides matching TRBD1. This CDR3 contains 13 residues. With V trimmed by 5 bases and J by 3 bases, 2 bases remained unmatched. The V gene's germline CDR1 is KGHSH and CDR2 LQKENI.

In its sample, this clonotype was seen many times. The rearrangement uses TRBV11-2 and TRBJ2-1; possibly TRBD2 for D (5 bases). This CDR3 is 15 amino acids long. Trimming cost V 5 bases and J 8 bases, with 19 bases left between them. Germline V gene sequence: CDR1 SGHAT, CDR2 FQNNGV. CDR3 in amino acids: CASSRRIPPGDEQFF. DNA of the CDR3: TGTGCCAGCAGCCGTAGAATACCCCCCGGGGATGAGCAGTTCTTC.

V gene TRBV5-1 combines with J gene TRBJ2-7, with 7 bases matching TRBD2. Germline lookup yields CDR1 SGHRS and CDR2 YFSETQ. Trimming at V came to 0 bases and at J to 1 base, leaving 4 bases not matched to a gene. The CDR3 is made up of 15 amino acids. This CDR3 reads CASSLVERGSYEQYF. For the CDR3, the DNA is TGCGCCAGCAGCTTGGTCGAGCGGGGTTCCTACGAGCAGTACTTC.

DNA of the CDR3: TGTGCCAGCAGTTTATGGTCTGGGACTTCGATGAACACTGAAGCTTTCTTT. This encodes CASSLWSGTSMNTEAFF. The rearrangement joins TRBV27 to TRBJ1-1, with D possibly matching TRBD1 (5 bases). Germline values: CDR1 MNHEY, CDR2 SMNVEV (reference sequence). The CDR3 has 17 amino acids. V was cut by 1 base and J by 0 bases, with 15 bases left in between.

This sequence joins TRBV12-3 or TRBV12-4 and TRBJ1-1; D is ambiguous. The CDR3 extends over 12 amino acids. Trimming took off 3 bases at V and 3 bases at J, with 5 bases between the two ends. CDR3 nucleotide sequence: TGTGCCAGCAGTTTCTGGGACACTGAAGCTTTCTTT. Amino acids: CASSFWDTEAFF.

This chain uses TRBV12-3 or TRBV12-4 with TRBJ2-3; 10 bases are shared with TRBD2. With V trimmed by 3 bases and J by 2 bases, 5 bases remained unmatched. The CDR3 sequence is 16 residues long. The CDR3 spells CASSLFSGGNTDTQYF. CDR3 DNA sequence: TGTGCCAGCAGTTTGTTTAGCGGGGGGAACACAGATACGCAGTATTTT.

This clonotype was recorded many times. This sequence joins TRBV20-1 and TRBJ2-5; 8 bases are shared with TRBD1. This CDR3 is built from 14 residues. V lost 0 bases and J lost 5; bases outside the gene matches: 5. Germline V gene sequence: CDR1 DFQATT, CDR2 SNEGSKA (reference sequence). CDR3 sequence: CSARDRTGFETQYF. The CDR3 coding sequence is TGCAGTGCTAGAGATCGGACAGGGTTCGAGACCCAGTACTTC.

V usage is TRBV20-1 and J usage is TRBJ1-2; 8 nucleotides agree with TRBD1. The CDR3 extends over 16 amino acids. Germline V gives CDR1 DFQATT, CDR2 SNEGSKA (reference sequence). Unmatched junction bases numbered 16, after V lost 6 bases and J lost 4 bases. CDR3 bases: TGCAGTGCGAGGCGGGACAGGCCCTCCGTCGCCTATGGCTACACCTTC. Amino acids: CSARRDRPSVAYGYTF.

This clonotype was detected a few times. The rearrangement joins TRBV9 to TRBJ1-6; D gene unclear. V lost 0 bases to trimming and J lost 0 bases, with 10 bases between them. The CDR3 extends over 17 amino acids. The germline V gene has CDR1 SGDLS and CDR2 YYNGEE. CDR3 in DNA: TGTGCCAGCAGCGTAGGGGGAAGAAGCTCCTATAATTCACCCCTCCACTTT. Amino acid sequence: CASSVGGRSSYNSPLHF.

The chain has TRBV20-1 and TRBJ2-5; 7 nucleotides line up with TRBD2. V gave up 1 base and J gave up 2 bases; unmatched junction bases: 10. The CDR3 consists of 16 residues. Germline-derived CDR1 and CDR2 are DFQATT and SNEGSKA (reference sequence). The CDR3 DNA sequence: TGCAGTGCTAGAGGCGGGCGGGGGATCGTTCAAGAGACCCAGTACTTC. Residues: CSARGGRGIVQETQYF.

This clonotype was counted between two and nine times. V gene TRBV5-1 combines with J gene TRBJ2-1; either TRBD1 or TRBD2 may supply D (5 bases each). The CDR3 has 14 amino acids. Germline V gives CDR1 SGHRS, CDR2 YFSETQ. The V and J ends lost 4 bases and 1 base respectively, with 9 bases between them. CDR3 protein: CASSPWGSYNEQFF. The CDR3 DNA sequence: TGCGCCAGCAGCCCCTGGGGGTCCTACAATGAGCAGTTCTTC.

This clonotype was observed many times. The chain couples TRBV7-2 to TRBJ2-7; 7 positions match TRBD2. Germline V CDR1 and CDR2: SGHTA, FQGNSA. The CDR3 is 13 amino acids. Trimming removed 2 bases from V and 4 bases from J; junction bases left unmatched: 2. Here the CDR3 DNA reads TGTGCCAGCAGCTTACAGCGGGGTTACGAGCAGTACTTC. Translated, it gives CASSLQRGYEQYF.

This clonotype was recorded a few times. The chain joins TRBV20-1 to TRBJ2-3, with D possibly TRBD2 on 6 matching bases. The germline V gene has CDR1 DFQATT and CDR2 SNEGSKA (reference sequence). V lost 6 bases and J lost 3, with 16 bases in between. The CDR3 runs to 14 residues. Here the CDR3 reads CSAGGGGATDTQYF. CDR3 DNA: TGCAGTGCCGGGGGTGGCGGGGCTACAGATACGCAGTATTTT.